A selection of T cell receptor beta chains follows, all from one sample in a study of Ad26.COV2.S vaccination and SARS-CoV-2 variants. Only in-frame clones appear in the TCRdb table, and some are missing; sequencing was by immunoSEQ multiplex PCR. Seen here are about 180,000 clones, around nine tenths observed once, and the top ten hold over 4.5%. Sequencing was performed on peripheral blood, taken after recovery from COVID-19. Receptors were obtained from a human donor who had recovered from COVID-19. CDR3s include the opening cysteine and the closing phenylalanine or tryptophan. The D gene is left open where the match is weak. Size is stated for part of the rows, as once, few or many counts, or as a class when the clone is expanded.

TGTGCCAGCAGCCAAGGCCAAGGTTTAGGGGAGCAGTACTTC | CASSQGQGLGEQYF | TRBJ2-7 | . | . | TRBV3-1/TRBV3-2
TGTGCCAGCAGCGTAGGGGCGGGTCTGGAAAAACTGTTTTTT | CASSVGAGLEKLFF | TRBJ1-4 | once | . | TRBV9
TGTGCTAGTGGTAACGGACAGGGCAACACTGAAGCTTTCTTT | CASGNGQGNTEAFF | TRBJ1-1 | . | TRBD1 | TRBV12-5
TGTGCCAGCAGCCCCAGGAACGAGCAGTACTTC | CASSPRNEQYF | TRBJ2-7 | once | . | TRBV7-2
TGTGCCAGCAGCGGAAGGGACAGGGGCGATTATGGCTACACCTTC | CASSGRDRGDYGYTF | TRBJ1-2 | . | TRBD1 | TRBV7-9
TGTGCCAGCCCTCAGTGGGCGGGGGGGTCAGATACGCAGTATTTT | CASPQWAGGSDTQYF | TRBJ2-3 | . | TRBD2 | TRBV2
TGTGCCATCAGTGAGAAAAGGGAGACCCAGTACTTC | CAISEKRETQYF | TRBJ2-5 | . | . | TRBV10-3
TGCGCCAGCAGCTTGGTGGGGGGTACCCCACCCGGGGAGCTGTTTTTT | CASSLVGGTPPGELFF | TRBJ2-2 | . | . | TRBV5-1
TGTGCCAGCACCGGGACAGGGGCGCAGCCCCAGCATTTT | CASTGTGAQPQHF | TRBJ1-5 | . | TRBD1 | TRBV12-3/TRBV12-4
TGTGCCAGCAGCTTAGTTGGGCCGAACACTGAAGCTTTCTTT | CASSLVGPNTEAFF | TRBJ1-1 | . | . | TRBV7-6
TGTGCCAGCAGCCAAGATTTTAAGGGTAATCAGCCCCAGCATTTT | CASSQDFKGNQPQHF | TRBJ1-5 | few | . | TRBV4-2
TGTGCCAGCAGTGTTGACCGAGGCTATGGCTACACCTTC | CASSVDRGYGYTF | TRBJ1-2 | . | . | TRBV2
TGTGCCAGCAGCCAAGAGACTAGCGGGCTCACAGATACGCAGTATTTT | CASSQETSGLTDTQYF | TRBJ2-3 | . | TRBD2 | TRBV3-1/TRBV3-2
TGTGCCAGCAGTGAAGACAGGGTAGTAAGAGAAGCTTTCTTT | CASSEDRVVREAFF | TRBJ1-1 | few | . | TRBV2
TGTGCCAGCAGCTCGACTAGGAAAGATACGCAGTATTTT | CASSSTRKDTQYF | TRBJ2-3 | . | . | TRBV7-3
TGTGCCAGCAGCTCCTACATCCTGGGGACTGAAGCTTTCTTT | CASSSYILGTEAFF | TRBJ1-1 | once | . | TRBV7-2